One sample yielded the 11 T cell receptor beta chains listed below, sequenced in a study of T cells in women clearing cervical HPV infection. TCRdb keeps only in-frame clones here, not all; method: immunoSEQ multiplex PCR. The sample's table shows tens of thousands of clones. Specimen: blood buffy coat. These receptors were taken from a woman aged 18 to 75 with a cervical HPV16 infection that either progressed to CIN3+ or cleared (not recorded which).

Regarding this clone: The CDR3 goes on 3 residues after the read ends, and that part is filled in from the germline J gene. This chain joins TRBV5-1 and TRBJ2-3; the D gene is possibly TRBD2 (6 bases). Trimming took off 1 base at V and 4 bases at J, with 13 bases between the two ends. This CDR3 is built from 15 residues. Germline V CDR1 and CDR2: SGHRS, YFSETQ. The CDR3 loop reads CASSLNRGVADTQYF. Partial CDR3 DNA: TGCGCCAGCAGCTTGAATCGCGGGGTAGCAGATACG.

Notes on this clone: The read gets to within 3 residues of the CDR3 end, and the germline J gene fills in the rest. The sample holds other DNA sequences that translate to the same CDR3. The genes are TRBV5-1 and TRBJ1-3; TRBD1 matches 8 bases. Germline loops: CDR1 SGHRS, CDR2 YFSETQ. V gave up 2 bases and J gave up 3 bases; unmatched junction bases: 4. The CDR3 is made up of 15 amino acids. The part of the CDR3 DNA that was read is TGCGCCAGCAGCTTCGGACAGGGCGGTGGAAACACC. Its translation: CASSFGQGGGNT. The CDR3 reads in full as CASSFGQGGGNTIYF. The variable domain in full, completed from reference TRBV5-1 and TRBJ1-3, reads KAGVTQTPRYLIKTRGQQVTLSCSPISGHRSVSWYQQTPGQGLQFLFEYFSETQRNKGNFPGRFSGRQFSNSRSEMNVSTLELGDSALYLCASSFGQGGGNTIYFGEGSWLTVV.

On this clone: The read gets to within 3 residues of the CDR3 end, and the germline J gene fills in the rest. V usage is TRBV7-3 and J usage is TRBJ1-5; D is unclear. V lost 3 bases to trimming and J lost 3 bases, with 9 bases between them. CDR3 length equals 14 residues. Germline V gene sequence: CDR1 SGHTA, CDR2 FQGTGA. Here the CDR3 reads CASSFSVNNQPQHF. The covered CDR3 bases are TGTGCCAGCAGCTTTTCGGTCAACAATCAGCCC.

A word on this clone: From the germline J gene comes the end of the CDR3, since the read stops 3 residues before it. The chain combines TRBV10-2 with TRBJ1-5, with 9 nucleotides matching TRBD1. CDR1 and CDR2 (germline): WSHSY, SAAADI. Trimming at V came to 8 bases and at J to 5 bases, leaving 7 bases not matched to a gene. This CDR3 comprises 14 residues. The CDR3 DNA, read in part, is TGCGCCAGCTCGGGACAGGGTAGATATCAGCCC. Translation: CASSGQGRYQP. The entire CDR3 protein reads CASSGQGRYQPQHF.

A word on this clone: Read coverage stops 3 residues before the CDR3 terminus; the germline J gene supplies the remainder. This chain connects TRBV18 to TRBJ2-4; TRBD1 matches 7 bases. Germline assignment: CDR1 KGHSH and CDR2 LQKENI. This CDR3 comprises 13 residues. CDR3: CASSPGTAYGQYF. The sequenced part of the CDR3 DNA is TGTGCCAGCTCACCGGGGACAGCATATGGT. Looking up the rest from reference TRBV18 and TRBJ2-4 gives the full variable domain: NAGVMQNPRHLVRRRGQEARLRCSPMKGHSHVYWYRQLPEEGLKFMVYLQKENIIDESGMPKERFSAEFPKEGPSILRIQQVVRGDSAAYFCASSPGTAYGQYFGAGTRLSVL.

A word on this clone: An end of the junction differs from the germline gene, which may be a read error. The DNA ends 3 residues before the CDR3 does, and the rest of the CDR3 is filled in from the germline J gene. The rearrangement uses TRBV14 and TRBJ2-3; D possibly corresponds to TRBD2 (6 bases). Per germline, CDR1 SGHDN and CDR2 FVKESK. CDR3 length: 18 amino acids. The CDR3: CASRQELSGGPQTDTQYF. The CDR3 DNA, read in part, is TGTGCCAGCAGGCAAGAACTATCCGGGGGTCCTCAGACAGATACG.

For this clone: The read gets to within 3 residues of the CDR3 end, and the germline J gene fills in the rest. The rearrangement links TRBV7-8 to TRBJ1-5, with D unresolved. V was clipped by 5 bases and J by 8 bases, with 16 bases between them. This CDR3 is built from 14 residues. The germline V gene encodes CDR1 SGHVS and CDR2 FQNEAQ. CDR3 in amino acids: CASSRSLSFEPQHF. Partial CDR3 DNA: TGTGCCAGCAGCAGAAGCTTGTCGTTCGAGCCC.

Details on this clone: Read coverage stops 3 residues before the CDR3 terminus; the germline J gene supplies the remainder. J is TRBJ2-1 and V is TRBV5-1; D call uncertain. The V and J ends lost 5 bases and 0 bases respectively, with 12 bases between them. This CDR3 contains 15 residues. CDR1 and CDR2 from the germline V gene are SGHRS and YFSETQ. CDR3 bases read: TGCGCCAGCAGTATTGAAGGTGGCTCCTACAATGAG. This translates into CASSIEGGSYNE. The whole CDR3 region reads CASSIEGGSYNEQFF. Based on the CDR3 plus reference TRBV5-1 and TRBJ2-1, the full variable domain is KAGVTQTPRYLIKTRGQQVTLSCSPISGHRSVSWYQQTPGQGLQFLFEYFSETQRNKGNFPGRFSGRQFSNSRSEMNVSTLELGDSALYLCASSIEGGSYNEQFFGPGTRLTVL.

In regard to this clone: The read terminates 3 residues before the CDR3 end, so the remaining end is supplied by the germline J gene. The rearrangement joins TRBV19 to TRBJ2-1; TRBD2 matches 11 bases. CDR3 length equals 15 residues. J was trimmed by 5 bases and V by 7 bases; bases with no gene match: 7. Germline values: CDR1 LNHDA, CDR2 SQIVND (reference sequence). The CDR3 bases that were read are TGTGCCAGTATGGCGACTAGCGGGGTCCACAATGAG. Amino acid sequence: CASMATSGVHNE. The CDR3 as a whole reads CASMATSGVHNEQFF.

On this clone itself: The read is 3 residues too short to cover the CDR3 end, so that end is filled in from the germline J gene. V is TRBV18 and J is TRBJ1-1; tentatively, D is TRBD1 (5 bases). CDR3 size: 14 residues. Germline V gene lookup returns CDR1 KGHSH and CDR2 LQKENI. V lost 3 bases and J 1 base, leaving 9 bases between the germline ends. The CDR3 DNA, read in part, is TGTGCCAGCTCACCGACGACAGAGAACACTGAA. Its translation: CASSPTTENTE. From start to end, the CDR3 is CASSPTTENTEAFF.

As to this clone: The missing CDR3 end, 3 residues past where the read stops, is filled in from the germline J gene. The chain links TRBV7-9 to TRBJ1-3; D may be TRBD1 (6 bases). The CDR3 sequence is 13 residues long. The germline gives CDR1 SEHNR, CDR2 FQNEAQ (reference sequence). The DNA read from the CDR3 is TGTGCCAGCACCAAAGGGGGATCCGACCGG. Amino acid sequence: CASTKGGSDR. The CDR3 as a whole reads CASTKGGSDRIYF.